These T cell receptor beta chains were read from a single sample in a study of CD8+CD57+ T cells in acquired aplastic anemia. TCRdb re-derived calls from the reads in MiXCR, one entry per CDR3 protein. This repertoire shows approximately 99,000 distinct CDR3 sequences, roughly 51% found once; its top ten account for approximately 32%. The specimen sequenced was sorted CD4+, CD8+, or CD8+CD57+ T cells (not recorded which) from PBMCs. The receptors originated from a human donor in good health, serving as a control. CDR3s include the opening cysteine and the closing phenylalanine or tryptophan. A D gene is named only where the DNA matches it firmly. Only part of the rows carry a size: once, few, many, or a class if the clone is expanded.

d_gene	v_gene	j_gene	abundance	CDR3aa	CDR3nt
TRBD1	TRBV2	TRBJ1-3	NA	CASSERGLGNTIYF	TGTGCCAGCAGTGAAAGGGGGCTAGGAAACACCATATATTTT
NA	TRBV10-3	TRBJ1-4	NA	CAIGRGWEDEKLFF	TGTGCCATCGGAAGGGGATGGGAGGATGAAAAACTGTTTTTT
NA	TRBV29-1	TRBJ1-2	NA	CSAPHWSYGYTF	TGCAGTGCTCCCCATTGGAGCTATGGCTACACCTTC
TRBD2	TRBV2	TRBJ2-3	NA	CASSEYSGGRTDTQYF	TGTGCCAGCAGTGAATATAGCGGGGGCCGGACAGATACGCAGTATTTT
NA	TRBV9	TRBJ2-7	NA	CASSVVGTYEQYF	TGTGCCAGCAGCGTAGTGGGGACCTACGAGCAGTACTTC
TRBD1	TRBV7-6	TRBJ2-7	NA	CASSPRTGPEQYF	TGTGCCAGCAGCCCTCGGACAGGGCCCGAGCAGTACTTC
TRBD1	TRBV7-8	TRBJ1-4	many	CASSHGTGNEKLFF	TGTGCCAGCAGCCATGGGACAGGCAATGAAAAACTGTTTTTT
NA	TRBV7-3	TRBJ1-2	NA	CASSLAGCRGYTF	TGTGCCAGCAGCTTAGCAGGGTGCCGTGGCTACACCTTC
NA	TRBV19	TRBJ1-1	NA	CASTYTGRTEAFF	TGTGCTAGTACTTATACAGGGAGAACTGAAGCTTTCTTT
NA	TRBV10-2	TRBJ1-5	NA	CASSGTVNQPQHF	TGCGCCAGCAGCGGGACCGTCAATCAGCCCCAGCATTTT
NA	TRBV2	TRBJ2-6	NA	CASSEAGANVLTF	TGCGCCAGCAGTGAAGCCGGGGCCAACGTCCTGACTTTC
NA	TRBV25-1	TRBJ1-6	NA	CASSQQGQPYNSPLHF	TGTGCCAGCAGCCAACAGGGCCAGCCCTATAATTCACCCCTCCACTTT
TRBD1	TRBV7-9	TRBJ1-2	NA	CASERTGDYGYTF	TGTGCCAGCGAGAGGACAGGGGACTATGGCTACACCTTC
TRBD1	TRBV12-3/TRBV12-4	TRBJ1-1	few	CASSSLQGATEAFF	TGTGCCAGCAGTTCATTACAGGGGGCTACTGAAGCTTTCTTT
NA	TRBV10-2	TRBJ1-2	NA	CASSERQENYGYTF	TGCGCCAGCAGTGAGAGACAGGAGAACTATGGCTACACCTTC
TRBD1	TRBV7-8	TRBJ1-5	many	CASSLETGASNQPQHF	TGTGCCAGCAGCTTAGAGACAGGGGCCAGCAATCAGCCCCAGCATTTT
NA	TRBV7-9	TRBJ2-3	NA	CASGENADTQYF	TGTGCCAGCGGGGAGAACGCAGATACGCAGTATTTT
NA	TRBV10-3	TRBJ2-2	many	CAIRRNTGELFF	TGTGCCATCAGGCGGAACACCGGGGAGCTGTTTTTT
NA	TRBV7-2	TRBJ2-3	NA	CASSPRTAADTQYF	TGTGCCAGCAGCCCTCGGACCGCAGCGGATACGCAGTATTTT
TRBD1	TRBV5-4	TRBJ1-1	many	CATEDRAGNTEAFF	TGTGCCACCGAGGACAGGGCGGGAAACACTGAAGCTTTCTTT
TRBD1	TRBV18	TRBJ2-1	many	CASSPRAGQVDNEQFF	TGTGCCAGCTCACCACGTGCGGGACAGGTCGACAATGAGCAGTTCTTC
TRBD1	TRBV19	TRBJ1-1	many	CAHIRTGDFNTEAFF	TGTGCCCACATAAGGACAGGGGACTTTAACACTGAAGCTTTCTTT
NA	TRBV29-1	TRBJ1-1	many	CSVENTEAFF	TGCAGCGTGGAGAACACTGAAGCTTTCTTT
NA	TRBV4-2	TRBJ2-7	NA	CASSQDLTGSYEQYF	TGTGCCAGCAGCCAAGATCTTACAGGCTCCTACGAGCAGTACTTC
NA	TRBV6-1	TRBJ2-6	NA	CASSPRRDSGANVLTF	TGTGCCAGCAGTCCCCGGAGGGACTCTGGGGCCAACGTCCTGACTTTC
TRBD1	TRBV19	TRBJ2-7	once	CASRTGGTNEQYF	TGTGCCAGTAGGACAGGGGGCACAAACGAGCAGTACTTC
TRBD1	TRBV5-5	TRBJ2-3	NA	CASSFRDRDTDTRYF	TGTGCCAGCAGCTTCCGGGACAGGGACACAGATACGCGGTATTTT
NA	TRBV29-1	TRBJ2-1	NA	CSAQPDGTAYNEQFF	TGCAGCGCCCAACCAGACGGGACGGCGTACAATGAGCAGTTCTTC
NA	TRBV6-5	TRBJ1-2	many	CASSLGGDGYTF	TGTGCCAGCAGTTTGGGGGGGGATGGCTACACCTTC
TRBD2	TRBV24-1	TRBJ2-7	NA	CATSEQAGGLYEQYF	TGTGCCACCAGTGAGCAAGCGGGGGGGCTGTACGAGCAGTACTTC
TRBD2	TRBV9	TRBJ2-3	NA	CASSEPSGGLPTDTQYF	TGTGCCAGCAGCGAACCTAGCGGGGGGCTCCCCACAGATACGCAGTATTTT
NA	TRBV6-5	TRBJ1-1	many	CASRQLSEAFF	TGTGCCAGCAGACAGCTCAGTGAAGCTTTCTTT
NA	TRBV20-1	TRBJ1-1	NA	CSAPKQGFGSTEAFF	TGCAGTGCTCCCAAACAGGGATTCGGGAGCACTGAAGCTTTCTTT
NA	TRBV19	TRBJ1-1	NA	CASSIRIVGSEAFF	TGTGCCAGTAGTATTCGGATTGTTGGGAGTGAAGCTTTCTTT
NA	TRBV25-1	TRBJ1-2	NA	CASSEGLGDWDYGYTF	TGTGCCAGCAGTGAAGGGTTAGGGGATTGGGACTATGGCTACACCTTC
NA	TRBV6-1	TRBJ1-3	NA	CASSEAPGAGNTIYF	TGTGCCAGCAGTGAAGCACCGGGGGCCGGAAACACCATATATTTT
NA	TRBV19	TRBJ1-1	NA	CASSFQGWSTEAFF	TGTGCCAGTAGCTTCCAGGGATGGTCCACTGAAGCTTTCTTT
NA	TRBV2	TRBJ2-1	once	CASRKDSIGEQFF	TGTGCCAGCAGGAAGGACAGCATCGGTGAGCAGTTCTTC
NA	TRBV7-6	TRBJ1-6	many	CASSLTTESYNSPLHF	TGTGCCAGCAGCCTCACCACCGAATCCTATAATTCACCCCTCCACTTT
TRBD1	TRBV20-1	TRBJ2-7	medium-sized	CSGDRLNYEQYF	TGCAGTGGGGACAGATTAAACTACGAGCAGTACTTC
NA	TRBV4-3	TRBJ1-1	many	CASSQETGEAFF	TGCGCCAGCAGCCAAGAAACAGGTGAAGCTTTCTTT
NA	TRBV19	TRBJ1-3	NA	CASSRGDTIYF	TGTGCCAGTAGTCGTGGGGACACCATATATTTT
TRBD2	TRBV20-1	TRBJ2-7	NA	CSAELAFESSYEQYF	TGCAGTGCTGAACTAGCGTTTGAGAGCTCCTACGAGCAGTACTTC
NA	TRBV13	TRBJ2-5	many	CASSLGPPGGRGKETQYF	TGTGCCAGCAGCTTAGGTCCGCCTGGGGGACGGGGCAAAGAGACCCAGTACTTC
TRBD2	TRBV20-1	TRBJ2-1	NA	CSARDIGRSSGMGDEQFF	TGCAGTGCTAGGGACATAGGCCGCTCGAGCGGGATGGGTGATGAGCAGTTCTTC
NA	TRBV7-2	TRBJ2-7	once	CASSFYQGYEQYF	TGTGCCAGCAGCTTCTATCAGGGGTACGAGCAGTACTTC
TRBD1	TRBV6-1	TRBJ1-1	many	CASSTGTGRNSEAFF	TGTGCCAGCAGTACAGGGACAGGGAGGAACTCTGAAGCTTTCTTT
NA	TRBV19	TRBJ1-2	once	CASIGQGINYGYTF	TGTGCCAGTATTGGGCAGGGGATCAACTATGGCTACACCTTC
TRBD1	TRBV5-5	TRBJ2-7	many	CASSGGTGGYEQYF	TGTGCCAGCAGCGGCGGGACAGGGGGCTACGAGCAGTACTTC
NA	TRBV7-2	TRBJ2-3	NA	CASSFWGAADTQYF	TGTGCCAGCAGCTTTTGGGGTGCTGCAGATACGCAGTATTTT
NA	TRBV5-8	TRBJ2-3	many	CASSPSGETDTQYF	TGTGCCAGCAGCCCATCGGGGGAGACTGATACGCAGTATTTT